The 4 T cell receptor beta chains given below trace back to one sample, sequenced in a study of HIV-infected patients and healthy controls. TCRdb reprocessed the 5' RACE reads via MiXCR and lists one record per CDR3 protein. This table has about 64,000 distinct CDR3 sequences, about a fifth appearing once. Material: CD4+ T cells from blood. These receptors came from a human donor in good health.

This clonotype was observed at least ten times. V usage is TRBV4-2 and J usage is TRBJ2-1, with 10 bases identical to TRBD2. Losses at the gene ends were 0 bases for V and 6 bases for J; bases not matched to a gene: 8. The CDR3 is made up of 17 amino acids. CDR1 is LGHNA and CDR2 is YNFKEQ in the germline V gene. CDR3 DNA sequence: TGTGCCAGCAGCCAAGAGGGTAAGGGACTAGCGAGCAATGAGCAGTTCTTC. Translating it yields CASSQEGKGLASNEQFF.

This clonotype was picked up one time. The chain employs TRBV4-2 and TRBJ2-5, with 11 bases lining up with TRBD2. Germline V gene sequence: CDR1 LGHNA, CDR2 YNFKEQ. This CDR3 comprises 18 residues. After removal of 3 bases from V and 3 bases from J, the junction contained 12 bases not matched to a gene. The CDR3 sequence is CASSHSGLAGGREETQYF. In DNA form, the CDR3 reads TGTGCCAGCAGCCATTCTGGACTAGCGGGCGGAAGAGAAGAGACCCAGTACTTC.

The chain carries TRBV4-1 and TRBJ2-5, with 10 nucleotides matching TRBD1. Germline lookup yields CDR1 MGHRA and CDR2 YSYEKL. With V trimmed by 3 bases and J by 5 bases, 12 bases remained unmatched. The CDR3 extends over 17 amino acids. CDR3 loop: CASSHGRRTGGQETQYF. The CDR3 DNA sequence: TGCGCCAGCAGCCACGGTCGAAGGACAGGGGGACAGGAGACCCAGTACTTC.

This clonotype turned up a few times. The chain combines TRBV7-2 with TRBJ2-5, with D unclear. Trimming cost V 0 bases and J 9 bases, with 8 bases left between them. CDR1 is SGHTA, CDR2 FQGNSA, per germline. This CDR3 has 12 residues. The CDR3: CASSLAYGAQYF. For the CDR3, the DNA is TGTGCCAGCAGCTTAGCGTATGGGGCCCAGTACTTC.